These 17 T cell receptor beta chains originate from one sample sequenced in a study of human T cells and chemical hapten exposure. MiXCR, run by TCRdb on the RACE reads, gives a single entry per CDR3 protein. Of roughly 250,000 distinct CDR3 sequences in the sample, 7% to 10% were seen once. Time point reported: pre-sensitization, week 0. Described treatment: therapeutic diphenylcyclopropenone sensitization with weekly scalp DPC. This material consisted of whole blood, taken in connection with sensitization to the hapten diphenylcyclopropenone (DPC). The receptors here all came from a woman aged 40 to 55 with alopecia areata. Some clones in this sample may be carry-over from other donors' samples.

This clonotype occurred a few times. This chain uses TRBV4-2 with TRBJ1-1; D gene uncertain. V shed 0 bases and J shed 10 bases, with 9 bases lying between them. This CDR3 is built from 12 residues. CDR1 is LGHNA and CDR2 is YNFKEQ in the germline V gene. DNA of the CDR3: TGTGCCAGCAGCCAAGAAGGAGGTGGAGCTTTCTTT. Its translation is CASSQEGGGAFF.

J is TRBJ1-4 and V is TRBV4-2; D gene ambiguous. The CDR3 is made up of 15 amino acids. Germline V gene sequence: CDR1 LGHNA, CDR2 YNFKEQ. Deletions cut 5 bases from V and 7 bases from J, with 17 bases between. As DNA, the CDR3 is TGTGCCAGCAGCGATGGAACACCCCGCTTTGAAAAACTGTTTTTT. This translates into CASSDGTPRFEKLFF.

The V and J genes are TRBV9 and TRBJ2-1, with TRBD2 identical over 8 bases. CDR3 size: 16 residues. Trimming at V came to 4 bases and at J to 9 bases, leaving 15 bases not matched to a gene. The germline gives CDR1 SGDLS, CDR2 YYNGEE. The CDR3, as DNA: TGTGCCAGCAGCCCGTGGAGCGGGAGATGGGCGGGTGAGCAGTTCTTC. This sequence encodes CASSPWSGRWAGEQFF.

This clonotype was seen ten or more times. As DNA, the CDR3 is TGTGCCACCAGTGATAGACAGTACAATGAGCAGTTCTTC. This codes for CATSDRQYNEQFF. This chain uses TRBV24-1 with TRBJ2-1, with D tentatively TRBD1 (5 bases). With 3 bases removed from V and 4 bases from J, the gap between germline ends came to 6 bases. The germline V gene encodes CDR1 KGHDR and CDR2 SFDVKD. The CDR3 runs to 13 residues.

The chain couples TRBV6-2 or TRBV6-3 to TRBJ2-3; TRBD2 matches at 8 bases. Per germline, CDR1 MNHEY and CDR2 SVGEGT. CDR3 length: 16 residues. V shed 6 bases and J 0 bases; nucleotides not matched to a gene: 8. The chain's CDR3 is CASSTLLAGSTDTQYF. The CDR3, as DNA: TGTGCCAGCAGCACCCTTCTAGCGGGCAGCACAGATACGCAGTATTTT.

CDR3: CASTFQGGSADTQYF. CDR3 coding DNA: TGTGCCAGCACATTCCAGGGGGGATCGGCAGATACGCAGTATTTT. V gene TRBV18 combines with J gene TRBJ2-3; D is possibly TRBD1 (7 bases). The CDR3 length is 15 residues. Trimming removed 8 bases at V and 4 bases at J, with 19 bases between. Per the germline V gene, CDR1 is KGHSH and CDR2 is LQKENI.

This sequence joins TRBV10-3 and TRBJ1-2; D perhaps matches TRBD1 (6 bases). This CDR3 is 14 amino acids long. Trimming removed 5 bases from V and 7 bases from J, with 17 bases in between. Germline values: CDR1 ENHRY, CDR2 SYGVKD. CDR3 in amino acids: CAISPPGHRLGYTF. The CDR3 coding sequence is TGTGCCATCAGTCCACCGGGACATCGGCTTGGCTACACCTTC.

Ten or more counts support this clonotype. The V gene is TRBV6-1, the J gene TRBJ1-5; 7 nucleotides match TRBD1. The CDR3 loop spans 14 amino acids. CDR1 and CDR2 (germline): MNHNS, SASEGT. Trimming cost V 5 bases and J 2 bases; bases outside gene matches: 3. CDR3 sequence reads: CASSIDRGNQPQHF. For the CDR3, the DNA is TGTGCCAGCAGTATAGACAGGGGCAATCAGCCCCAGCATTTT.

In its sample, this clonotype was seen many times. J is TRBJ2-1 and V is TRBV29-1; D is unclear. The CDR3 consists of 13 residues. Germline CDR1 is SQVTM and CDR2 is ANQGSEA. The V end lost 0 bases, the J end lost 9 bases, and 12 bases lay between the germline ends. CDR3 nucleotide sequence: TGCAGCGTTGAAGACATAGCCGGTGGTGAGCAGTTCTTC. Its translation: CSVEDIAGGEQFF.

About this clonotype: At one of its ends the junction is not consistent with the germline gene, which may arise from a read error. This chain joins TRBV29-1 and TRBJ1-2; D is unclear. The CDR3 has 14 amino acids. Germline lookup yields CDR1 SQVTM and CDR2 ANQGSEA. The CDR3 DNA reads as TGCAGCGTAGAAGACACCTCCCACATACTATGGTTGACCTTC. It is translated as CSVEDTSHILWLTF.

The CDR3 coding sequence is TGTGCCAGCAGCCCCGGTGGGAGCGGGAGGTACGAGCAGTACTTC. This sequence encodes CASSPGGSGRYEQYF. This chain uses TRBV28 with TRBJ2-7; 9 bases are a match to TRBD2. Germline V gene data show CDR1 as MDHEN and CDR2 as SYDVKM. The CDR3 has 15 residues. The J segment lost 4 bases and the V segment lost 6 bases, leaving 10 bases of the junction unmatched.

This clonotype was detected many times. The chain combines TRBV7-3 with TRBJ2-3, with D possibly being TRBD2 (6 bases). The CDR3 consists of 15 residues. The germline V gene encodes CDR1 SGHTA and CDR2 FQGTGA. Trimming removed 5 bases from V and 6 bases from J, with 18 bases in between. The CDR3 here is CASSEGTPGRDTQYF. CDR3 nucleotide sequence: TGTGCCAGCAGCGAAGGGACTCCCGGCCGGGATACGCAGTATTTT.

The chain combines TRBV29-1 with TRBJ2-2; D ambiguous. The CDR3 is 13 residues long. The germline gives CDR1 SQVTM, CDR2 ANQGSEA. V lost 6 bases, J lost 2 bases, and 10 bases lay in between. CDR3 protein: CSVAAHNTGELFF. Here the CDR3 DNA reads TGCAGCGTGGCAGCACACAACACCGGGGAGCTGTTTTTT.

This clonotype was counted ten times or more. This chain links TRBV12-3 or TRBV12-4 with TRBJ1-5, with 8 positions matching TRBD1. This CDR3 spans 15 amino acids. V gave up 5 bases and J gave up 4 bases; unmatched junction bases: 7. The CDR3 nucleotides read TGTGCCAGCAGTCTGGGGACAGGAAATAATCAGCCCCAGCATTTT. This codes for CASSLGTGNNQPQHF.

The V and J genes are TRBV20-1 and TRBJ2-2; 11 nucleotides align to TRBD1. J gave up 4 bases and V 0 bases, and 4 bases lay outside the gene matches. Germline CDR1 DFQATT, CDR2 SNEGSKA (reference sequence). The CDR3 covers 16 residues. CDR3 in amino acids: CSARDLGTGGTGELFF. The CDR3 DNA reads TGCAGTGCTAGAGATTTGGGGACAGGGGGCACCGGGGAGCTGTTTTTT.

This clonotype came up many times. Relative to the germline gene, one junction end is altered; a read error may explain this. The genes are TRBV12-3 or TRBV12-4 and TRBJ1-5, with D maybe TRBD1 (6 bases). The CDR3 runs to 14 residues. The CDR3 here is CASSLATGNQPQHF. The DNA of the CDR3 is TGTGCCAGCAGCTTAGCCACAGGGAACCAGCCCCAGCATTTT.

This clonotype was recorded at least ten times. The V and J genes are TRBV12-3 or TRBV12-4 and TRBJ2-7; D not certain. The CDR3 loop spans 11 amino acids. The V end lost 5 bases, the J end lost 3 bases, and 5 bases lay between the germline ends. CDR3 nucleotides: TGTGCCAGCAGTCCCCGCTACGAGCAGTACTTC. This codes for CASSPRYEQYF.